The 22 T cell receptor beta chains below come from one sample, sequenced in a study of post-analysis software for immune sequencing data. Study-level findings and limits: Controls had lower frequencies than patients of four or five TRBV segments, which included TRBV5-6, TRBV5-1 and TRBV20-1.

These receptors lack a known antigen. TCR beta cDNA libraries included unique molecular identifiers. TCRdb independently ran MiXCR on the PCR reads; one entry per CDR3 protein. The repertoire consists of 550,000 to 700,000 distinct CDR3 sequences, with roughly 46% occurring once and the leading ten covering more than 1.5%. Sequenced sample: blood. These receptors were taken from a girl aged 10-17 years with multiple sclerosis.

The chain uses TRBV7-8 and TRBJ2-7, with D perhaps matching TRBD2 (7 bases). This CDR3 comprises 15 residues. Germline CDR1 SGHVS, CDR2 FQNEAQ. V was shortened by 4 bases and J by 2 bases, with 15 bases between the two germline ends. DNA for the CDR3: TGTGCCAGCAGCTCTAGGAGGGGGGGAACCTACGAGCAGTACTTC. The encoded protein is CASSSRRGGTYEQYF.

V gene TRBV5-8 combines with J gene TRBJ1-2, with 8 positions matching TRBD1. The trim removed 2 bases at V and 7 bases at J, leaving 1 base unmatched. Germline CDR1 SGHTS, CDR2 YDEGEE. This CDR3 comprises 12 residues. CDR3 DNA: TGTGCCAGCAGCTTTGGGACAGGTGGCTACACCTTC. Protein: CASSFGTGGYTF.

This clonotype was counted between two and nine times. The CDR3 DNA follows: TGTGCCAGTAGCCCTGTCGGGGGCCGGGGCAATGAGCAGTTCTTC. Protein product: CASSPVGGRGNEQFF. The chain joins TRBV19 to TRBJ2-1, with D perhaps TRBD1 or TRBD2 (6 bases each). The CDR3 has 15 amino acids. Germline CDR1 is LNHDA and CDR2 is SQIVND (reference sequence). V gave up 6 bases and J gave up 6 bases, with 18 bases separating them.

This clonotype was recorded a few times. The junction shows a germline mismatch at one end, possibly a read error. J is TRBJ1-2 and V is TRBV27; a weak D match, TRBD1 (5 bases). Germline CDR1 reads MNHEY; CDR2 reads SMNVEV (reference sequence). The CDR3 is 14 residues long. The CDR3: CASSPPGTYYGYTF. In nucleotides, the CDR3 is TGTGCCAGCAGCCCGCCCGGGACTTACTATGGCTACACTTTC.

A few counts support this clonotype. The chain is built from TRBV12-3 or TRBV12-4 and TRBJ1-2; weak D call: TRBD1 (6 bases). Trimming stripped 4 bases from V and 6 bases from J, with 18 bases between. The length of the CDR3 is 15 residues. CDR3 loop: CASSSPTGPFDGYTF. In nucleotides, the CDR3 is TGTGCCAGCAGTTCCCCGACAGGTCCGTTTGATGGCTACACCTTC.

This clonotype was picked up a small number of times. This chain links TRBV12-3 or TRBV12-4 with TRBJ2-1; possibly TRBD1 for D (6 bases). The CDR3 spans 11 residues. V lost 2 bases and J lost 12, with 8 bases in between. The CDR3 nucleotides are TGTGCCAGCAGTTTAAGGGGGAGGCAGTTCTTC. Protein: CASSLRGRQFF.

The gene calls are TRBV4-2 and TRBJ2-1, with 13 bases matching TRBD2. V lost 2 bases and J lost 0; bases outside the gene matches: 1. Germline V gene sequence: CDR1 LGHNA, CDR2 YNFKEQ. This CDR3 region has 17 residues. CDR3 residues: CASSQRTSGGSYNEQFF. The CDR3 DNA follows: TGTGCCAGCAGCCAAAGGACTAGCGGGGGCTCCTACAATGAGCAGTTCTTC.

The chain employs TRBV28 and TRBJ2-3, with 8 bases fitting TRBD2. This CDR3 is 16 amino acids long. Germline assignment: CDR1 MDHEN and CDR2 SYDVKM. J was trimmed by 6 bases and V by 4 bases; bases with no gene match: 12. The CDR3 nucleotides are TGTGCCAGCAGTTCCGGACTAGCTCCTGAAGGGGATACGCAGTATTTT. Encoded protein: CASSSGLAPEGDTQYF.

A remark on this clonotype: One end of the junction fails to match germline, which may point to a read error. This chain links TRBV12-3 or TRBV12-4 with TRBJ2-1; 8 nucleotides agree with TRBD1. This CDR3 has 14 amino acids. CDR3 amino acids: CTSSPQGAGYEQFF. CDR3 coding DNA: TGTACCAGCAGCCCCCAGGGGGCTGGGTATGAGCAGTTCTTC.

This clonotype showed up just a few times. The chain combines TRBV27 with TRBJ2-7, with unresolved D. V lost 8 bases to trimming and J lost 3 bases, with 23 bases between them. This CDR3 is built from 16 residues. From germline, CDR1 is MNHEY and CDR2 SMNVEV (reference sequence). DNA of the CDR3: TGTGCCAGCTCAGACGACCTGCGACGGAACCTCTACGAGCAGTACTTC. Its protein product is CASSDDLRRNLYEQYF.

This clonotype was found a few times. The chain uses TRBV29-1 and TRBJ2-7, with D unresolved. Germline V CDR1 and CDR2: SQVTM, ANQGSEA. The CDR3 extends over 10 amino acids. V lost 4 bases and J lost 3, with 4 bases in between. CDR3 coding DNA: TGCAGCGTTGCGAACTACGAGCAGTACTTC. As protein: CSVANYEQYF.

This clonotype occurred many times. CDR3 in DNA: TGTGCCAGCAGTTTAGAGGGGCGGGACGAGCAGTACTTC. Residues: CASSLEGRDEQYF. V is TRBV12-3 or TRBV12-4 and J is TRBJ2-7, with D perhaps being TRBD1 or TRBD2 (5 bases each). With 1 base removed from V and 5 bases from J, the gap between germline ends came to 9 bases. This CDR3 has 13 amino acids.

This rearrangement joins TRBV7-9 to TRBJ2-7; D ambiguous. This CDR3 has 14 residues. V was clipped by 1 base and J by 1 base, with 8 bases between them. Germline loops: CDR1 SEHNR, CDR2 FQNEAQ (reference sequence). CDR3 coding DNA: TGTGCCAGCAGCTTAGGTACTAATTCCTACGAGCAGTACTTC. Amino acids: CASSLGTNSYEQYF.

This clonotype has a handful of counts. This sequence joins TRBV9 and TRBJ2-5, with D possibly being TRBD2 (7 bases). With 0 bases removed from V and 4 bases from J, the gap between germline ends came to 13 bases. Looked up from germline, CDR1 is SGDLS and CDR2 is YYNGEE. The CDR3 consists of 15 residues. CDR3 DNA: TGTGCCAGCAGCGTAGCCAGGGGCGGGGGAGAGACCCAGTACTTC. Translated: CASSVARGGGETQYF.

The V call is TRBV20-1, the J call TRBJ2-1, with D possibly TRBD1 on 5 matching bases. Trimming pared 6 bases from V and 2 bases from J, leaving 14 bases between. The CDR3 has 14 residues. Per the germline V gene, CDR1 is DFQATT and CDR2 is SNEGSKA (reference sequence). Here the CDR3 reads CSAVNGHTYNEQFF. The DNA of the CDR3 is TGCAGTGCCGTTAACGGACACACCTACAATGAGCAGTTCTTC.

The chain recombines TRBV5-5 with TRBJ2-1, with 8 bases identical to TRBD2. CDR1 and CDR2 from the germline V gene are SGHKS and YYEKEE (reference sequence). Trimming removed 4 bases from V and 6 bases from J; junction bases left unmatched: 12. The CDR3 is 16 amino acids. CDR3 amino acids: CASSPIAGSEGNEQFF. Here the CDR3 DNA reads TGTGCCAGCAGCCCAATAGCGGGATCCGAGGGCAATGAGCAGTTCTTC.

On this clonotype: Compared with germline, one end of the junction differs, possibly owing to a read error. V gene TRBV6-5 combines with J gene TRBJ2-1, with D perhaps assigned TRBD1 or TRBD2 (5 bases each). The CDR3 runs to 13 residues. Germline CDR1 MNHEY, CDR2 SVGAGI. CDR3 DNA: TGTGTCAGCTCCCGGGACCATTACAATGAGCAGTTCTTC. Translating gives CVSSRDHYNEQFF.

The table lists this clonotype with a count of one. The V gene is TRBV6-6, the J gene TRBJ2-1, with a tentative D call TRBD2 (5 bases). This CDR3 is 11 amino acids long. Germline CDR1 reads MNHNY; CDR2 reads SVGAGI (reference sequence). V lost 6 bases to trimming and J lost 9 bases, with 9 bases between them. In DNA form, the CDR3 reads TGTGCCAGCAGCGAGCGGCCTGAGCAGTTCTTC. This sequence encodes CASSERPEQFF.

The chain has TRBV6-4 and TRBJ2-3; 9 positions agree with TRBD2. Per the germline V gene, CDR1 is MRHNA and CDR2 is SNTAGT. The junction had 3 bases not matched to a gene; V was cut back by 3 bases and J by 2 bases. CDR3 length equals 15 residues. The CDR3 spells CASSEVAGDTDTQYF. Here the CDR3 DNA reads TGTGCCAGCAGTGAGGTAGCGGGAGACACAGATACGCAGTATTTT.

J is TRBJ1-1 and V is TRBV12-3 or TRBV12-4; D is unresolved. The CDR3 totals 14 residues. The V end lost 3 bases, the J end lost 2 bases, and 10 bases lay between the germline ends. CDR3 DNA sequence: TGTGCCAGCAGTTTCCCCCCCCAAAACACTGAAGCTTTCTTT. Its protein product is CASSFPPQNTEAFF.

This clonotype turned up a few times. This CDR3 reads CSARDYRLAGGTDTQYF. CDR3 in DNA: TGCAGTGCTAGAGATTACCGACTAGCGGGGGGCACAGATACGCAGTATTTT. The chain joins TRBV20-1 to TRBJ2-3; 12 bases map to TRBD2. CDR3 length equals 17 residues. Germline CDR1 is DFQATT and CDR2 is SNEGSKA (reference sequence). The V and J ends lost 0 bases and 1 base, in that order; junction bases with no gene match: 5.

The chain has TRBV10-3 and TRBJ1-5; weak D call: TRBD1 (6 bases). CDR3 length equals 14 residues. Germline values: CDR1 ENHRY, CDR2 SYGVKD. V was clipped by 11 bases and J by 0 bases, with 14 bases between them. The chain's CDR3 is CASEGDPSNQPQHF. CDR3 DNA: TGTGCCTCCGAGGGGGACCCTAGCAATCAGCCCCAGCATTTT.